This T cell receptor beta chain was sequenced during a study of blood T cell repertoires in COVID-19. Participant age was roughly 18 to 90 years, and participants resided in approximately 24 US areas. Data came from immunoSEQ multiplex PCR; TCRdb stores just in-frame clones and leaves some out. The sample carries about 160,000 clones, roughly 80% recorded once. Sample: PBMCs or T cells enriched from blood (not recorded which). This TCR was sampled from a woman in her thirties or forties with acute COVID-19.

In nucleotides, the CDR3 is TGTGCCAGCAGTTCACGGGGGGTAGGGCCCCAGCATTTT. This gives the protein CASSSRGVGPQHF. The chain links TRBV12-3 or TRBV12-4 to TRBJ1-5; D possibly corresponds to TRBD1 (5 bases). This CDR3 spans 13 amino acids. V was trimmed by 4 bases and J by 9 bases, leaving 13 bases between them.